The rows below give T cell receptor beta chains drawn from one sample of a study of healthy donors' naive CD4 and CD8 T cells. TCRdb fed the reads into MiXCR, producing one record per CDR3 protein. The profile shows about 180,000 distinct CDR3 sequences, about 70% of them singletons. The sequencing sample was made of naive CD4+ and CD8+ T cells sorted from blood, pooled from several donors. These TCRs come from a pool of human donors in good health; the sample pools cells from several healthy donors. Each CDR3 is given with its conserved first and last residue. A D gene is named only where the DNA matches it firmly. Only part of the rows carry a size: once, few, many, or a class if the clone is expanded.

>-|-|TRBJ2-1|TRBV5-1
CASSPGAISYNEQFF
TGCGCCAGCAGCCCGGGGGCGATCTCGTACAATGAGCAGTTCTTC
>few|TRBD2|TRBJ2-2|TRBV19
CASSPTSGNTGELFF
TGTGCCAGTAGTCCGACTAGCGGAAACACCGGGGAGCTGTTTTTT
>-|-|TRBJ1-3|TRBV30
CAWSRTSTGNTIYF
TGTGCCTGGAGTAGGACTTCGACGGGAAACACCATATATTTT
>-|TRBD2|TRBJ2-7|TRBV29-1
CSVKRERGEQYF
TGCAGCGTCAAGCGGGAGAGGGGCGAGCAGTACTTC
>-|-|TRBJ1-6|TRBV6-5
CASSSQTDSYNSPLHF
TGTGCCAGCAGTTCCCAGACAGACTCCTATAATTCACCCCTCCACTTT
>-|TRBD2|TRBJ2-5|TRBV20-1
CSAGAGRQETQYF
TGCAGTGCTGGAGCGGGACGGCAAGAGACCCAGTACTTC
>-|-|TRBJ2-3|TRBV19
CASSIGAGTDTQYF
TGTGCCAGTAGTATAGGGGCAGGAACGGATACGCAGTATTTT
>-|TRBD2|TRBJ2-3|TRBV11-3
CASSLLAEVDTQYF
TGTGCCAGCAGCTTACTAGCGGAAGTGGATACGCAGTATTTT
>-|-|TRBJ1-5|TRBV29-1
CSGSDSKNQPQHF
TGCAGCGGTTCGGACAGTAAAAATCAGCCCCAGCATTTT
>few|TRBD2|TRBJ2-5|TRBV29-1
CSVPKGEGRFQETQYF
TGCAGCGTCCCGAAAGGGGAGGGGAGATTCCAAGAGACCCAGTACTTC
>few|TRBD1|TRBJ2-1|TRBV6-5
CASSLGGTEQFF
TGTGCCAGCAGTTTAGGGGGCACGGAGCAGTTCTTC
>-|TRBD1|TRBJ1-2|TRBV24-1
CATSDFTGVNGYTF
TGTGCCACCAGTGACTTCACAGGGGTAAATGGCTACACCTTC
>few|TRBD2|TRBJ2-1|TRBV4-1
CASSAGTRGYDEQFF
TGCGCCAGCAGCGCCGGGACTAGAGGTTATGATGAGCAGTTCTTC
>-|TRBD1|TRBJ2-1|TRBV5-4
CASGRPGQGVNEQFF
TGTGCCAGCGGGAGGCCGGGACAGGGGGTAAATGAGCAGTTCTTC
>few|-|TRBJ1-5|TRBV27
CASSPAYGGDQHF
TGTGCCAGCAGCCCGGCCTACGGGGGCGACCAGCATTTT
>-|TRBD2|TRBJ2-3|TRBV29-1
CSLPRLAGGRDTQYF
TGCAGCCTCCCTCGCCTCGCGGGAGGAAGAGATACGCAGTATTTT
>-|TRBD1|TRBJ2-7|TRBV15
CATSTRTGLYEQYF
TGTGCCACCAGCACGCGGACAGGGCTTTACGAGCAGTACTTC
>-|-|TRBJ2-1|TRBV29-1
CSVASKVSSYNEQFF
TGCAGCGTGGCCAGCAAGGTTAGCTCCTACAATGAGCAGTTCTTC
>-|-|TRBJ1-6|TRBV29-1
CSIRDRYNSPLHF
TGCAGCATCCGGGACCGGTATAATTCACCCCTCCACTTT
>-|-|TRBJ1-1|TRBV6-5
CASSIQQGTGTEAFF
TGTGCCAGCAGTATCCAACAGGGAACGGGCACTGAAGCTTTCTTT
>few|TRBD2|TRBJ2-7|TRBV29-1
CSVEDPSGSSYEQYF
TGCAGCGTTGAAGATCCTAGCGGTTCTTCCTACGAGCAGTACTTC
>-|-|TRBJ1-1|TRBV4-1
CASSQGGQGRTEAFF
TGCGCCAGCAGCCAAGGCGGCCAGGGGAGGACTGAAGCTTTCTTT
>few|-|TRBJ2-3|TRBV5-4
CASSGPTDTQYF
TGTGCCAGCAGCGGGCCCACAGATACGCAGTATTTT
>few|-|TRBJ1-5|TRBV6-5
CASKSGDLQPQHF
TGTGCCAGCAAGTCAGGGGACCTACAACCCCAGCATTTT
>-|TRBD2|TRBJ2-3|TRBV6-5
CASSYSKGTRREMGTQYF
TGTGCCAGCAGTTACTCGAAGGGGACTAGACGGGAAATGGGTACGCAGTATTTT
>-|-|TRBJ2-1|TRBV6-5
CASRSIQGYNEQFF
TGTGCCAGCAGATCCATACAGGGATACAATGAGCAGTTCTTC
>-|-|TRBJ2-5|TRBV2
CASNEGLQETQYF
TGTGCCAGCAACGAAGGGCTCCAAGAGACCCAGTACTTC
>-|-|TRBJ1-1|TRBV6-6
CASQETWTEAFF
TGTGCCAGCCAGGAAACCTGGACTGAAGCTTTCTTT
>-|-|TRBJ2-1|TRBV6-5
CASSYSDSPYNEQFF
TGTGCCAGCAGTTACTCGGACAGCCCCTACAATGAGCAGTTCTTC
>-|TRBD1|TRBJ2-7|TRBV14
CASSQYRGHEQYF
TGTGCCAGCAGCCAATACAGGGGGCACGAGCAGTACTTC
>-|-|TRBJ2-7|TRBV5-1
CASSLRGWTYEQYF
TGTGCCAGCAGCTTGAGGGGATGGACCTACGAGCAGTACTTC
>-|-|TRBJ2-3|TRBV6-5
CASSLVGGTQYF
TGTGCCAGCAGCTTAGTAGGTGGTACGCAGTATTTT
>-|TRBD1|TRBJ1-5|TRBV19
CASSTTGTGVTTVPQHF
TGTGCCAGTAGTACCACCGGGACAGGGGTTACCACGGTCCCCCAGCATTTT
>-|-|TRBJ2-7|TRBV19
CASMGRFGTAVYEQYF
TGTGCCAGTATGGGTCGATTTGGGACCGCGGTCTACGAGCAGTACTTC
>few|-|TRBJ1-1|TRBV29-1
CSVDNTEAFF
TGCAGCGTCGATAACACTGAAGCTTTCTTT
>-|-|TRBJ1-2|TRBV27
CASSMTAGVYGYTF
TGTGCCAGCAGTATGACAGCGGGAGTCTATGGCTACACCTTC
>-|TRBD2|TRBJ2-1|TRBV27
CATIHLAGGPREQFF
TGTGCCACCATACATCTAGCGGGAGGTCCGAGGGAGCAGTTCTTC
>-|TRBD1|TRBJ2-5|TRBV29-1
CSVEVEDRAETQYF
TGCAGCGTTGAAGTCGAGGACAGGGCAGAGACCCAGTACTTC
>-|-|TRBJ2-1|TRBV29-1
CSVERDYNEQFF
TGCAGCGTTGAGCGGGACTACAATGAGCAGTTCTTC
>-|-|TRBJ1-2|TRBV12-3/TRBV12-4
CASQPSTGAYGYTF
TGTGCCAGCCAGCCCAGTACTGGGGCGTATGGCTACACCTTC